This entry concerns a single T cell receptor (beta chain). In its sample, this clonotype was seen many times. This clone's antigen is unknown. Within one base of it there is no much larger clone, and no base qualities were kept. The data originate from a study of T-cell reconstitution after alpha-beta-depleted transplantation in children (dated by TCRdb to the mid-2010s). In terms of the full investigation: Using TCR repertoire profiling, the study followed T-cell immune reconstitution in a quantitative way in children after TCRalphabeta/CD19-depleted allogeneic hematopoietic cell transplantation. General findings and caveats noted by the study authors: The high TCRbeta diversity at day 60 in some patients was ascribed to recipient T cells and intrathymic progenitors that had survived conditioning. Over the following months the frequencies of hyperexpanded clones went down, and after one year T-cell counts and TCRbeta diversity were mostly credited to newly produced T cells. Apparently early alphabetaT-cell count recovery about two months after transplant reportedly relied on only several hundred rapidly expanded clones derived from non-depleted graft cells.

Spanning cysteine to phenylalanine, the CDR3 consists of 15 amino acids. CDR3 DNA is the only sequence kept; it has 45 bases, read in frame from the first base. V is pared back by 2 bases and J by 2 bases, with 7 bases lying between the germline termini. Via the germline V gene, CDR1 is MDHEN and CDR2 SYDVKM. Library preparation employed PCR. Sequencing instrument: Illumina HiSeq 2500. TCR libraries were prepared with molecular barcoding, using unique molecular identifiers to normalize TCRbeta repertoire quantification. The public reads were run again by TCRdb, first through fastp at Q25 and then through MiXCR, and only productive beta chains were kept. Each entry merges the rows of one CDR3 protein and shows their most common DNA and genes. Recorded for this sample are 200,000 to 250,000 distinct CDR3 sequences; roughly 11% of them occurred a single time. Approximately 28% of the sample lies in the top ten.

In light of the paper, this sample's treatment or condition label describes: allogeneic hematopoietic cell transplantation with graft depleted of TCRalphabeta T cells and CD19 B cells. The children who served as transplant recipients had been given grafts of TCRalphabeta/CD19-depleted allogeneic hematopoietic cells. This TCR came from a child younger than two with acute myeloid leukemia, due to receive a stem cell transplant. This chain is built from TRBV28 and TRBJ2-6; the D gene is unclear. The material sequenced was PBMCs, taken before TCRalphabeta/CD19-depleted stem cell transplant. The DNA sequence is TGTGCCAGCAGTTTAGGATCCGCTGGGGCCAACGTCCTGACTTTC. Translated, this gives CASSLGSAGANVLTF.